The 10 T cell receptor beta chains listed next were all sequenced from one sample in a study of blood T cells in healthy people across ages. Then a second PCR, running about 6 to 12 cycles, was carried out with a sample-barcoded 5' primer and a J-beta primer mix. MiXCR, run by TCRdb on the 5' RACE reads, gives a single entry per CDR3 protein. The table lists approximately 1.5 million distinct CDR3 sequences, 40% to 45% of them singletons, with 4% in the top ten. The sample was blood. The receptors here all came from a young woman in good health.

The chain has TRBV2 and TRBJ2-7; 7 nucleotides agree with TRBD1. V shed 2 bases, J shed 2 bases, and the junction held 6 bases outside the gene matches. The CDR3 has 15 amino acids. Germline assignment: CDR1 SNHLY and CDR2 FYNNEI. CDR3 protein: CASSEKGDRPYEQYF. CDR3 DNA sequence: TGTGCCAGCAGTGAAAAGGGGGACAGACCCTACGAGCAGTACTTC.

The chain employs TRBV18 and TRBJ1-2; 7 nucleotides line up with TRBD1. Germline lookup yields CDR1 KGHSH and CDR2 LQKENI. The CDR3 is 16 amino acids. After removal of 3 bases from V and 4 bases from J, the junction contained 11 bases not matched to a gene. CDR3: CASSPRGTAVLYGYTF. For the CDR3, the DNA is TGTGCCAGCTCACCCAGGGGGACAGCGGTCCTCTATGGCTACACCTTC.

The chain uses TRBV6-6 and TRBJ2-7; TRBD2 aligns across 9 bases. TRBJ2-5 explains the end of the DNA better; the J call may be wrong. The CDR3 loop spans 15 amino acids. CDR1 and CDR2 (germline): MNHNY, SVGAGI (reference sequence). The CDR3 DNA reads as TGTGCCAGCAGTTACTCGAGGACTAGCGTCGAGACCCAGTACTTC. This encodes CASSYSRTSVETQYF.

This clonotype has just a few counts. The rearrangement links TRBV11-2 to TRBJ2-1, with D unresolved. CDR1 and CDR2 (germline): SGHAT, FQNNGV. Trimming pared 1 base from V and 6 bases from J, leaving 10 bases between. The CDR3 is 14 residues long. CDR3 sequence reads: CASSLVATPNEQFF. Here the CDR3 DNA reads TGTGCCAGCAGCTTAGTAGCCACCCCCAATGAGCAGTTCTTC.

The chain joins TRBV7-9 to TRBJ2-4; the D is unclear. The tail of the sequence fits TRBJ2-5 better, so the J call may be wrong. Germline CDR1 is SEHNR and CDR2 is FQNEAQ (reference sequence). The length of the CDR3 is 13 residues. The CDR3: CASSPYNQETQYF. The DNA for the CDR3 is TGTGCCAGCAGCCCCTACAATCAAGAGACCCAGTACTTC.

This chain links TRBV2 with TRBJ2-3; no firm D call. Trimming removed 8 bases from V and 3 bases from J, with 15 bases in between. This CDR3 region has 14 residues. CDR1 and CDR2 (germline): SNHLY, FYNNEI. The CDR3 is CASARGYRTDTQYF. Written as DNA, the CDR3 is TGTGCCAGCGCAAGAGGTTATAGGACAGATACGCAGTATTTT.

This clonotype occurred once. The chain couples TRBV20-1 to TRBJ2-1; 10 bases are shared with TRBD1. The V and J ends lost 4 bases and 4 bases, in that order; junction bases with no gene match: 7. Germline V gives CDR1 DFQATT, CDR2 SNEGSKA (reference sequence). The CDR3 covers 15 residues. The CDR3 nucleotides read TGCAGTGCTACCCTCCGGGACAGGGGATACAATGAGCAGTTCTTC. Protein: CSATLRDRGYNEQFF.

The chain combines TRBV7-2 with TRBJ2-3; 8 bases agree with TRBD2. Germline values: CDR1 SGHTA, CDR2 FQGNSA. This CDR3 spans 15 amino acids. J gave up 6 bases and V 2 bases, and 7 bases lay outside the gene matches. CDR3 nucleotide sequence: TGTGCCAGCAGCTTATACGGGGGGGGCGCCGATACGCAGTATTTT. Its translation is CASSLYGGGADTQYF.

This clonotype was seen a handful of times. The V call is TRBV5-5, the J call TRBJ2-4; 15 bases line up with TRBD2. Germline V gene lookup returns CDR1 SGHKS and CDR2 YYEKEE (reference sequence). This CDR3 has 18 amino acids. The J segment lost 0 bases and the V segment lost 4 bases, leaving 5 bases of the junction unmatched. CDR3 loop: CASSAGLAGGVAKNIQYF. Written as DNA, the CDR3 is TGTGCCAGCAGCGCCGGACTAGCGGGGGGGGTAGCCAAAAACATTCAGTACTTC.

The gene calls are TRBV30 and TRBJ1-1; D gene uncertain. Trimming removed 0 bases from V and 5 bases from J, with 16 bases in between. There are 15 residues in the CDR3. Germline lookup yields CDR1 GTSNPN and CDR2 SVGIG (reference sequence). The CDR3, as DNA: TGTGCCTGGAGTGTACTTAGGGATCTGGGGACTGAAGCTTTCTTT. Encoded protein: CAWSVLRDLGTEAFF.